There are a few counts of the clone carrying this T cell receptor (beta chain). The antigen remains unidentified. The data belong to a study of T cells after yellow fever vaccination. About the research overall: SMART-Seq v4 Ultra Low Input handled preparation of low-cell-number fractions.

Findings of the study overall: There was a small share of clonotypes that showed up in both the CD4 and CD8 compartments.

This CDR3 spans 17 amino acids. Germline V gives CDR1 LGHNA, CDR2 YSLEER. V lost 2 bases, J lost 7 bases, and 12 bases stayed unmatched. 5'RACE template switching added a universal primer site and UMIs to TCR cDNA. Via MiXCR, TCRdb re-called the 5' RACE reads, giving one row per CDR3 protein. The sample lists hundreds of thousands of distinct CDR3 sequences, less than 25% occurring once. The sequencing used PBMCs, collected 21 days after the first yellow fever vaccination. The rearrangement links TRBV4-3 to TRBJ2-1; TRBD2 matches at 9 bases. The receptor's source is a man aged 18-30 years who received the YFV17D yellow fever vaccine. The CDR3 nucleotides read TGCGCCAGCAGCCAAACATATAGCGGGGGAGCGAAAAATGAGCAGTTCTTC. This gives the protein CASSQTYSGGAKNEQFF.